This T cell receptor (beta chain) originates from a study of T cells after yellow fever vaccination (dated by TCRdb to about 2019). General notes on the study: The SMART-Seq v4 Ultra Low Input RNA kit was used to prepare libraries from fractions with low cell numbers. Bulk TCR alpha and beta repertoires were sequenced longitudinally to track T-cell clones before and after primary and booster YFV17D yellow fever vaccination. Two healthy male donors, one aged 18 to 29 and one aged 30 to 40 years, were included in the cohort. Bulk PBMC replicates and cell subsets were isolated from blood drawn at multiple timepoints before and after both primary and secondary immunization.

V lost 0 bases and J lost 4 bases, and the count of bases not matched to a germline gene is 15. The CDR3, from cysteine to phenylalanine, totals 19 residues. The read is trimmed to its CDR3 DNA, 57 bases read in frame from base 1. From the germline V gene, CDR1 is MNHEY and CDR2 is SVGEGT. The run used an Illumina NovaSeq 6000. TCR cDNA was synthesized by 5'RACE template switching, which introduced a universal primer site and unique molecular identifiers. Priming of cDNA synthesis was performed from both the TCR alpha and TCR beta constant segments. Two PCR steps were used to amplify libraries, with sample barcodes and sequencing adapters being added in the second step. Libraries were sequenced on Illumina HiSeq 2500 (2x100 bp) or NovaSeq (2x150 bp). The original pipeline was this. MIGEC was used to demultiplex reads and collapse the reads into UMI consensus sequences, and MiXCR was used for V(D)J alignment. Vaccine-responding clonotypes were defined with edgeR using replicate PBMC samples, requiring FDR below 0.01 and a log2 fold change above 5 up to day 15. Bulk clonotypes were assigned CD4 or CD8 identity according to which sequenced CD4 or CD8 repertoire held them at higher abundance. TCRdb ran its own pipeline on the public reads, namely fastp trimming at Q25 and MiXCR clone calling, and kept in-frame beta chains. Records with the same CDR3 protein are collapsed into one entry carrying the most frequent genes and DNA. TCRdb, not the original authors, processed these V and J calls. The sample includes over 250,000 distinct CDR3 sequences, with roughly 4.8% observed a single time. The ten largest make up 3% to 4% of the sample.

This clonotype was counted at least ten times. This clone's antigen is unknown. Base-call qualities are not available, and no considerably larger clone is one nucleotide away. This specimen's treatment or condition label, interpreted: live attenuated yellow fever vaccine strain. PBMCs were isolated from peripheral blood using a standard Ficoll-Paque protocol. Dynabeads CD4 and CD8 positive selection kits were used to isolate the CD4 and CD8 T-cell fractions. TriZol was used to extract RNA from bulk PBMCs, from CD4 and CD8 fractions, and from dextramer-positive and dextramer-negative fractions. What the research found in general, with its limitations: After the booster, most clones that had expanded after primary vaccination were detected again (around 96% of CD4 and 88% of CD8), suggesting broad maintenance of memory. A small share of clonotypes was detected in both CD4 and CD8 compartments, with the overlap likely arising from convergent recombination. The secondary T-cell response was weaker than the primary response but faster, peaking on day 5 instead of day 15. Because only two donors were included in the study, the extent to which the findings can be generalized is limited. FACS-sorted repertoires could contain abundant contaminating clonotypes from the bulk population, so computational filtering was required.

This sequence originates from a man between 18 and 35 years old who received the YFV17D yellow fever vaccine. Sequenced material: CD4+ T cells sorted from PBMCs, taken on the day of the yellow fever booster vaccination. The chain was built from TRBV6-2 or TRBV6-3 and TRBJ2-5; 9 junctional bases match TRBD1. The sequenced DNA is TGTGCCAGCAGTTACTCGACGGGGACAGGGCTCTTACTTCGAGAGACCCAGTACTTC. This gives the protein CASSYSTGTGLLLRETQYF.